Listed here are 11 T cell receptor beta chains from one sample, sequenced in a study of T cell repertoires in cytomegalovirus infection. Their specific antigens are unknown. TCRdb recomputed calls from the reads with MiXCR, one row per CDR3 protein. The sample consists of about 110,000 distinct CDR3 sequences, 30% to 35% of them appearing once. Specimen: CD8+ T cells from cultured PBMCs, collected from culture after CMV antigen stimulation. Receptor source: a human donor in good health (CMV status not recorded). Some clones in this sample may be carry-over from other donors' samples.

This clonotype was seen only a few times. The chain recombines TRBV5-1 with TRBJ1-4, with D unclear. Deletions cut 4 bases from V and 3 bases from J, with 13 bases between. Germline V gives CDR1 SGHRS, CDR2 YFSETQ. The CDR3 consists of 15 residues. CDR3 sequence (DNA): TGCGCCAGCAGCCCCTACGGACGGCCTAATGAAAAACTGTTTTTT. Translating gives CASSPYGRPNEKLFF.

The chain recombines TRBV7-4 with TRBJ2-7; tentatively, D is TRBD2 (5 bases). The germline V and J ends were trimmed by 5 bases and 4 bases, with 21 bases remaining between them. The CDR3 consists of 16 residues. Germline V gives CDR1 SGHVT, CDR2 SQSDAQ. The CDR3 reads CASSPPLRQRLYEQYF. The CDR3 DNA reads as TGTGCCAGCAGCCCTCCCCTGAGGCAGAGACTATACGAGCAGTACTTC.

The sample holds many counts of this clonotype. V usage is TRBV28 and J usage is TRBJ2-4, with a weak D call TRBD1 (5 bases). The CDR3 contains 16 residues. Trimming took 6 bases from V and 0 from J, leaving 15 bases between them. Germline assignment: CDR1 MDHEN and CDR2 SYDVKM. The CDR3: CASRDDSNLAKNIQYF. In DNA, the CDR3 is TGTGCCAGCAGGGACGACAGCAACCTAGCCAAAAACATTCAGTACTTC.

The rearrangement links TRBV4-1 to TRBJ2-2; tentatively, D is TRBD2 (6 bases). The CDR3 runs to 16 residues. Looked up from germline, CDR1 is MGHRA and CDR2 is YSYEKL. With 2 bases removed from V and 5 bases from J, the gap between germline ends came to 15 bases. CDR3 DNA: TGCGCCAGCAGCCAATTCCGGGACTTTTCTACCGGGGAGCTGTTTTTT. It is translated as CASSQFRDFSTGELFF.

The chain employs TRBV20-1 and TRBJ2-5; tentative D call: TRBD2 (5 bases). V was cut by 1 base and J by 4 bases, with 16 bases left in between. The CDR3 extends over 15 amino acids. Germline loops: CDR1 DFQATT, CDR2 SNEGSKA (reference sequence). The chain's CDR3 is CSARGGIGVLETQYF. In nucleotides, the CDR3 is TGCAGTGCTAGAGGAGGGATCGGCGTTCTAGAGACCCAGTACTTC.

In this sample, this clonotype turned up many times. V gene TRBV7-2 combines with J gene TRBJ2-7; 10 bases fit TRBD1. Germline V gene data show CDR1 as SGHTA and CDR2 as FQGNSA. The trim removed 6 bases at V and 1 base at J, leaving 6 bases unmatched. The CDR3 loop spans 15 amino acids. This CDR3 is CASRFRGQGSYEQYF. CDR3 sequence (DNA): TGTGCCAGCAGGTTTAGGGGACAGGGGTCCTACGAGCAGTACTTC.

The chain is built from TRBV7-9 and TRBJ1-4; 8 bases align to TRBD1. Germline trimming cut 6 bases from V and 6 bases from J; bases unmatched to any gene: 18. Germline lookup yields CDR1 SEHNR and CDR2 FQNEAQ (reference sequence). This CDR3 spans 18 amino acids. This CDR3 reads CASRPPGQESQGDEKLFF. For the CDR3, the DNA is TGTGCCAGCAGACCGCCGGGACAGGAATCCCAGGGGGATGAAAAACTGTTTTTT. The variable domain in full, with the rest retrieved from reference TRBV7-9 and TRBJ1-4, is DTGVSQNPRHKITKRGQNVTFRCDPISEHNRLYWYRQTLGQGPEFLTYFQNEAQLEKSRLLSDRFSAERPKGSFSTLEIQRTEQGDSAMYLCASRPPGQESQGDEKLFFGSGTQLSVL.

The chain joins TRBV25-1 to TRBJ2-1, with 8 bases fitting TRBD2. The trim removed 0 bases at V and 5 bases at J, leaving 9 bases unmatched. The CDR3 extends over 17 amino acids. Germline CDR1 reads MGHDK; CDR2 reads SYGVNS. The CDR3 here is CASSEYFRGGRDNEQFF. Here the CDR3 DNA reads TGTGCCAGCAGTGAATATTTTCGCGGGGGGCGAGACAATGAGCAGTTCTTC.

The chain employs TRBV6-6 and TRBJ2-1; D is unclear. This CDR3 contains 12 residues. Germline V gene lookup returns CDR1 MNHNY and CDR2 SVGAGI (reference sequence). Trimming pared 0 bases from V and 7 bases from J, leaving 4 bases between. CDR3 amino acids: CASSYSKNEQFF. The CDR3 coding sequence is TGTGCCAGCAGTTACTCCAAGAATGAGCAGTTCTTC.

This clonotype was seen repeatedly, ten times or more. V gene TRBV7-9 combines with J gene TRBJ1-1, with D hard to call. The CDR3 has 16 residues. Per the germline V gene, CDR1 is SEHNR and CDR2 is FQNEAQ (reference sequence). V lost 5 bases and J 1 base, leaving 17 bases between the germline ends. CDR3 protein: CASSPREGTRNTEAFF. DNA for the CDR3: TGTGCCAGCAGCCCACGAGAGGGTACCCGGAACACTGAAGCTTTCTTT. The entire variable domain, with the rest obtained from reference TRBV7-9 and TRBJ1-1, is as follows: DTGVSQNPRHKITKRGQNVTFRCDPISEHNRLYWYRQTLGQGPEFLTYFQNEAQLEKSRLLSDRFSAERPKGSFSTLEIQRTEQGDSAMYLCASSPREGTRNTEAFFGQGTRLTVV.

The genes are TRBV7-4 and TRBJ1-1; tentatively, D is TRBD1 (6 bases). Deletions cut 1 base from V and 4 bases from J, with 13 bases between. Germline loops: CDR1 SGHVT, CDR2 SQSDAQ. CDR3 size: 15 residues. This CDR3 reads CASSLVRGRGTEAFF. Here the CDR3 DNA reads TGTGCCAGCAGCTTAGTCCGGGGGCGCGGCACTGAAGCTTTCTTT.